This T cell receptor beta chain was recorded in a study of shared clonotypes between healthy human individuals. About the study: A donor's plate count was three for CD4 naive and three for CD4 memory; CD8 naive had two and CD8 memory one.

TCRdb's table, derived via immunoSEQ multiplex PCR, lists solely in-frame clones and lacks some. The data contain 800,000 to 1,200,000 clones, about 80% of them singletons. Partitioning of CD4+ cells yielded a CD45RA+ naive subset and a CD45RA-negative memory subset. V dropped 5 bases and J dropped 0 bases, with 4 bases sitting between them. Per germline, CDR1 MDHEN and CDR2 SYDVKM. This CDR3 region has 13 residues. This chain joins TRBV28 and TRBJ2-2; D not resolved. The receptor was isolated from a man aged 18 to 35 in good health. Some clones in this sample may be carry-over from other donors' samples. The sequenced sample consisted of memory CD4+ T cells from PBMCs. Subset in this sample: CD45RA-negative fraction. This CDR3 reads CASSAANTGELFF. DNA of the CDR3: TGTGCCAGCAGTGCCGCGAACACCGGGGAGCTGTTTTTT.